These 30 T cell receptor beta chains originate from one sample sequenced in a study of blood T cell repertoires in COVID-19. TCRdb keeps only in-frame clones here, not all; method: immunoSEQ multiplex PCR. Of around 230,000 clones in the sample, 75% to 90% were seen once. The sample comprised peripheral blood. These receptors all stem from a man aged 35 to 55 with acute or convalescent COVID-19.

This chain joins TRBV5-5 and TRBJ2-7, with 11 bases identical to TRBD2. The CDR3 has 20 residues. Unmatched junction bases numbered 21, after V lost 4 bases and J lost 3 bases. Germline V lookup: CDR1 SGHKS, CDR2 YYEKEE (reference sequence). CDR3 DNA sequence: TGTGCCAGCAGCCCCGTCCTTAGCGGGAGGGCCCTCGGATTAGACTACGAGCAGTACTTC. It encodes CASSPVLSGRALGLDYEQYF.

V is TRBV25-1 and J is TRBJ1-1; 8 bases align to TRBD1. This CDR3 has 13 amino acids. The germline gives CDR1 MGHDK, CDR2 SYGVNS. Trimming cost V 8 bases and J 5 bases; bases outside gene matches: 7. This chain's CDR3 is CASRTGLRTEAFF. The CDR3 nucleotides read TGTGCCAGCCGGACAGGGCTCAGGACTGAAGCTTTCTTT.

V and J are TRBV5-4 and TRBJ2-2; 7 nucleotides align to TRBD1. Germline V lookup: CDR1 SGHNT, CDR2 YYREEE (reference sequence). The CDR3 loop spans 16 amino acids. V shed 4 bases and J 4 bases; nucleotides not matched to a gene: 10. The CDR3 DNA reads as TGTGCCAGCAGCGTGCCCACAGGGGTCGGCACCGGGGAGCTGTTTTTT. It is translated as CASSVPTGVGTGELFF. Using reference TRBV5-4 and TRBJ2-2 for the parts outside the CDR3, the full variable domain is ETGVTQSPTHLIKTRGQQVTLRCSSQSGHNTVSWYQQALGQGPQFIFQYYREEENGRGNFPPRFSGLQFPNYSSELNVNALELDDSALYLCASSVPTGVGTGELFFGEGSRLTVL.

V gene TRBV15 combines with J gene TRBJ1-2, with 7 bases lining up with TRBD1. The length of the CDR3 is 16 residues. Germline V gene data show CDR1 as LNHNV and CDR2 as YYDKDF (reference sequence). After removal of 0 bases from V and 2 bases from J, the junction contained 6 bases not matched to a gene. CDR3 sequence: CATSRDPGQHNYGYTF. In nucleotides, the CDR3 is TGTGCCACCAGCAGAGACCCGGGACAGCACAACTATGGCTACACCTTC. Combining the CDR3 with reference TRBV15 and TRBJ1-2 gives the whole variable domain DAMVIQNPRYQVTQFGKPVTLSCSQTLNHNVMYWYQQKSSQAPKLLFHYYDKDFNNEADTPDNFQSRRPNTSFCFLDIRSPGLGDTAMYLCATSRDPGQHNYGYTFGSGTRLTVV.

This chain uses TRBV19 with TRBJ1-3; TRBD1 is a possible D gene (6 bases). The CDR3 loop spans 13 amino acids. V lost 4 bases and J 2 bases, leaving 6 bases between the germline ends. The germline V gene has CDR1 LNHDA and CDR2 SQIVND (reference sequence). The CDR3 here is CASSTGAGNTIYF. CDR3 DNA sequence: TGTGCCAGTAGTACAGGGGCTGGAAACACCATATATTTT.

The gene calls are TRBV11-2 and TRBJ1-1; D gene unclear. Trimming stripped 5 bases from V and 8 bases from J, with 21 bases between. The CDR3 runs to 15 residues. CDR1 SGHAT and CDR2 FQNNGV come from the germline V gene. Here the CDR3 DNA reads TGTGCCAGCAGCCGAGGGTCGGTCTACAGCTCCGAAGCTTTCTTT. Translated, it gives CASSRGSVYSSEAFF.

The chain links TRBV7-2 to TRBJ2-1; 12 bases agree with TRBD2. The CDR3 is made up of 15 amino acids. The junction had 8 bases not matched to a gene; V was cut back by 5 bases and J by 9 bases. CDR1 is SGHTA, CDR2 FQGNSA, per germline. CDR3 residues: CASSRLAGGPVEQFF. CDR3 bases: TGTGCCAGCAGCCGCCTAGCGGGAGGGCCGGTTGAGCAGTTCTTC.

The gene calls are TRBV14 and TRBJ2-5; tentative D call: TRBD2 (5 bases). V dropped 4 bases and J dropped 5 bases, with 14 bases sitting between them. The length of the CDR3 is 14 residues. The germline V gene has CDR1 SGHDN and CDR2 FVKESK. The CDR3, as DNA: TGTGCCAGCAGCCCCGGACTGAGGCCCGAGACCCAGTACTTC. It translates to CASSPGLRPETQYF.

The chain joins TRBV20-1 to TRBJ1-2, with D unclear. CDR1 and CDR2 (germline): DFQATT, SNEGSKA (reference sequence). CDR3 length: 11 amino acids. With 0 bases removed from V and 9 bases from J, the gap between germline ends came to 8 bases. Here the CDR3 DNA reads TGCAGTGCTAGAGATTCTCAGAGCTACACCTTC. It is translated as CSARDSQSYTF.

V gene TRBV5-4 combines with J gene TRBJ2-5; D unresolved. CDR1 and CDR2 from the germline V gene are SGHNT and YYREEE (reference sequence). Trimming stripped 5 bases from V and 10 bases from J, with 15 bases between. CDR3 length: 12 residues. CDR3 region: CASRNLVEDQYF. CDR3 nucleotide sequence: TGTGCCAGCAGGAACTTGGTCGAGGACCAGTACTTC.

J is TRBJ2-5 and V is TRBV18; a possible D gene is TRBD2 (5 bases). Trimming shortened V by 2 bases and J by 4 bases, and 17 bases separated the two germline ends. Germline CDR1 KGHSH, CDR2 LQKENI. The CDR3 has 16 residues. Here the CDR3 DNA reads TGTGCCAGCTCACCATCGGTGGGTACAGCGGTAGAGACCCAGTACTTC. Its protein is CASSPSVGTAVETQYF. Based on the CDR3 plus reference TRBV18 and TRBJ2-5, the full variable domain is NAGVMQNPRHLVRRRGQEARLRCSPMKGHSHVYWYRQLPEEGLKFMVYLQKENIIDESGMPKERFSAEFPKEGPSILRIQQVVRGDSAAYFCASSPSVGTAVETQYFGPGTRLLVL.

The V call is TRBV7-8, the J call TRBJ2-5; the D gene is possibly TRBD1 (5 bases). Germline assignment: CDR1 SGHVS and CDR2 FQNEAQ. The CDR3 consists of 15 residues. Trimming removed 2 bases at V and 1 base at J, with 11 bases between. Here the CDR3 DNA reads TGTGCCAGCAGCTTAAGTGTGGGGCCCCAAGAGACCCAGTACTTC. This codes for CASSLSVGPQETQYF.

The genes are TRBV7-9 and TRBJ1-2; D gene ambiguous. The CDR3 consists of 14 residues. V was shortened by 4 bases and J by 4 bases, with 13 bases between the two germline ends. The germline CDR1 and CDR2 sequences are SEHNR and FQNEAQ (reference sequence). The CDR3 region is CASSSAGNSYGYTF. The CDR3, as DNA: TGTGCCAGCAGCTCCGCCGGGAATAGCTATGGCTACACCTTC.

Only a few counts were recorded for this clone. The chain uses TRBV6-2 or TRBV6-3 and TRBJ2-7; a weak D match, TRBD1 (6 bases). Germline V lookup: CDR1 MNHEY, CDR2 SVGEGT. The CDR3 runs 13 residues. V gave up 3 bases and J gave up 3 bases, with 9 bases separating them. In nucleotides, the CDR3 is TGTGCCAGCAGTTATCACAGGGACTACGAGCAGTACTTC. Residues: CASSYHRDYEQYF.

Only one count was recorded for this clone. The chain links TRBV5-4 to TRBJ2-1; TRBD1 matches at 11 bases. The V and J ends lost 10 bases and 8 bases, in that order; junction bases with no gene match: 5. In germline, CDR1 is SGHNT, CDR2 YYREEE (reference sequence). The CDR3 is 12 amino acids. The CDR3 DNA follows: TGTGCCGTCCGGGACAGGGGGGATGAGCAGTTCTTC. It translates to CAVRDRGDEQFF.

The V call is TRBV19, the J call TRBJ1-3; TRBD1 might be the D (5 bases). Germline assignment: CDR1 LNHDA and CDR2 SQIVND (reference sequence). V was clipped by 7 bases and J by 2 bases, with 9 bases between them. The CDR3 has 13 residues. The CDR3, as DNA: TGTGCCAGTACGGGGGACGCTGGAAACACCATATATTTT. Its translation: CASTGDAGNTIYF.

The rearrangement links TRBV5-1 to TRBJ2-3, with 7 bases fitting TRBD2. The germline CDR1 and CDR2 sequences are SGHRS and YFSETQ. Trimming at V came to 4 bases and at J to 2 bases, leaving 7 bases not matched to a gene. The CDR3 has 15 amino acids. DNA of the CDR3: TGCGCCAGCAGCGCCCTGAGCGGGACCACAGATACGCAGTATTTT. Encoded protein: CASSALSGTTDTQYF.

This clone occurred a few times. The genes are TRBV19 and TRBJ2-2; 7 bases map to TRBD2. V was clipped by 3 bases and J by 6 bases; unmatched bases: 7. Germline assignment: CDR1 LNHDA and CDR2 SQIVND (reference sequence). The CDR3 loop spans 15 amino acids. CDR3 nucleotide sequence: TGTGCCAGTAGTATGTCGTCTAGCGGAGCCGGGGAGCTGTTTTTT. It codes for CASSMSSSGAGELFF. The full variable domain, rest sourced from reference TRBV19 and TRBJ2-2, is DGGITQSPKYLFRKEGQNVTLSCEQNLNHDAMYWYRQDPGQGLRLIYYSQIVNDFQKGDIAEGYSVSREKKESFPLTVTSAQKNPTAFYLCASSMSSSGAGELFFGEGSRLTVL.

The rearrangement links TRBV3-1 (or the pseudogene TRBV3-2) to TRBJ2-7; 12 nucleotides line up with TRBD2. The CDR3 is 15 amino acids. Per the germline V gene, CDR1 is LGHDT and CDR2 is YNNKEL (reference sequence). V shed 4 bases and J 5 bases; nucleotides not matched to a gene: 6. Here the CDR3 reads CASSPAGLAGNEQYF. CDR3 bases: TGTGCCAGCAGCCCGGCCGGACTAGCGGGAAACGAGCAGTACTTC.

This clone was seen repeatedly, ten times or more. The chain is built from TRBV2 and TRBJ1-1; a weak D match, TRBD1 (5 bases). Germline CDR1 is SNHLY and CDR2 is FYNNEI. Trimming cost V 4 bases and J 0 bases, with 6 bases left between them. The length of the CDR3 is 13 residues. The CDR3 protein is CASSGRVNTEAFF. The DNA of the CDR3 is TGTGCCAGCAGTGGCAGGGTGAACACTGAAGCTTTCTTT.

The chain couples TRBV5-5 to TRBJ2-7; the match to TRBD2 covers 8 bases. The CDR3 covers 15 residues. The J segment lost 3 bases and the V segment lost 2 bases, leaving 7 bases of the junction unmatched. Germline V gene data show CDR1 as SGHKS and CDR2 as YYEKEE (reference sequence). In DNA form, the CDR3 reads TGTGCCAGCAGCTTTTCCGCTAGCGGGTACTACGAGCAGTACTTC. Amino acid sequence: CASSFSASGYYEQYF.

In this sample, this clone turned up a few times. The V gene is TRBV15, the J gene TRBJ2-4; 7 bases map to TRBD2. Looked up from germline, CDR1 is LNHNV and CDR2 is YYDKDF (reference sequence). The CDR3 runs to 16 residues. V lost 0 bases and J lost 5; bases outside the gene matches: 7. The CDR3 sequence: CATSRDRASGQNIQYF. DNA for the CDR3: TGTGCCACCAGCAGAGATCGGGCTAGCGGACAAAACATTCAGTACTTC.

Written as DNA, the CDR3 is TGTGCCAGCAGAACCGGACTAGCGGCGCAGTTCTTC. This codes for CASRTGLAAQFF. The gene calls are TRBV2 and TRBJ2-1, with 10 bases aligning to TRBD2. After removal of 6 bases from V and 12 bases from J, the junction contained 5 bases not matched to a gene. CDR1 and CDR2 (germline): SNHLY, FYNNEI. This CDR3 comprises 12 residues.

The chain has TRBV6-1 and TRBJ1-1; maybe TRBD1 (6 bases). Germline-derived CDR1 and CDR2 are MNHNS and SASEGT. V was cut by 1 base and J by 5 bases, with 11 bases left in between. The CDR3 is 14 amino acids. CDR3 coding DNA: TGTGCCAGCAGTGAAGGAGGGGGGGATACTGAAGCTTTCTTT. Protein product: CASSEGGGDTEAFF.

The sample holds one count of this clone. This chain uses TRBV19 with TRBJ1-2, with a possible D match to TRBD1 (6 bases). The length of the CDR3 is 15 residues. V was shortened by 8 bases and J by 3 bases, with 19 bases between the two germline ends. From germline, CDR1 is LNHDA and CDR2 SQIVND (reference sequence). The CDR3 nucleotides are TGTGCCAGTTCGAAACCTGGGGGCCGCGACTATGGCTACACCTTC. This translates into CASSKPGGRDYGYTF.

V is TRBV2 and J is TRBJ1-5, with D maybe TRBD1 (6 bases). CDR3 length equals 16 residues. Germline values: CDR1 SNHLY, CDR2 FYNNEI. The germline V and J ends were trimmed by 8 bases and 2 bases, with 19 bases remaining between them. CDR3 in DNA: TGTGCCAGCGGGGCTGCTCAGGGGTCGGGCAATCAGCCCCAGCATTTT. Protein: CASGAAQGSGNQPQHF.

The rearrangement uses TRBV18 and TRBJ2-2; a possible D gene is TRBD1 (6 bases). Germline V gives CDR1 KGHSH, CDR2 LQKENI. With 3 bases removed from V and 4 bases from J, the gap between germline ends came to 15 bases. CDR3 length: 16 amino acids. The CDR3 DNA sequence: TGTGCCAGCTCACCTTACGGACAGAGACTCACCGGGGAGCTGTTTTTT. It translates to CASSPYGQRLTGELFF.

This sequence joins TRBV20-1 and TRBJ2-2, with D unclear. This CDR3 comprises 14 residues. The ends were cut back, 3 bases at V and 1 base at J, with 9 bases in the middle. Germline V gene data show CDR1 as DFQATT and CDR2 as SNEGSKA (reference sequence). CDR3 DNA sequence: TGCAGTGCTAGTCGCAGAATGAACACCGGGGAGCTGTTTTTT. Translating gives CSASRRMNTGELFF.

The chain joins TRBV27 to TRBJ1-1; D may be TRBD1 (6 bases). V was shortened by 7 bases and J by 4 bases, with 13 bases between the two germline ends. The germline V gene encodes CDR1 MNHEY and CDR2 SMNVEV (reference sequence). There are 13 residues in the CDR3. Written as DNA, the CDR3 is TGTGCCAGCAAGGCCCTCAGGGGCACTGAAGCTTTCTTT. Its translation: CASKALRGTEAFF.

The table lists this clone with a count of one. The rearrangement uses TRBV9 and TRBJ2-7, with 7 bases matching TRBD1. Germline CDR1 reads SGDLS; CDR2 reads YYNGEE. The CDR3 has 15 residues. J was trimmed by 1 base and V by 4 bases; bases with no gene match: 8. CDR3 region: CASSPSGQVSYEQYF. Here the CDR3 DNA reads TGTGCCAGCAGCCCCTCCGGACAGGTTTCCTACGAGCAGTACTTC.